The 28 T cell receptor beta chains reported below all come from one sample, sequenced in a study of T-cell memory formation after mild COVID-19. TCRdb reprocessed the 5' RACE reads via MiXCR and lists one record per CDR3 protein. Seen here are around 400,000 distinct CDR3 sequences, roughly 24% observed once, and the top ten hold around 9.5%. Source material: PBMCs or a T cell subset sorted from them (not recorded which). The receptors here all came from an adult woman who had mild COVID-19 (a few samples of this study predate the infection). Cell type and time point are not known.

This clonotype was detected a few times. This chain connects TRBV28 to TRBJ2-7; weak D call: TRBD1 (5 bases). The CDR3 extends over 14 amino acids. V was clipped by 2 bases and J by 2 bases, with 10 bases between them. Germline V gives CDR1 MDHEN, CDR2 SYDVKM. The CDR3 loop reads CASSLQGLTYEQYF. The DNA of the CDR3 is TGTGCCAGCAGTTTACAGGGTCTTACCTACGAGCAGTACTTC.

This clonotype was seen more than once but under ten times. V and J are TRBV29-1 and TRBJ1-2; 7 nucleotides line up with TRBD1. The germline V gene has CDR1 SQVTM and CDR2 ANQGSEA. The CDR3 is 13 residues long. With V trimmed by 5 bases and J by 5 bases, 8 bases remained unmatched. The chain's CDR3 is CSVPPTGIYGYTF. CDR3 sequence (DNA): TGCAGCGTTCCACCGACAGGGATTTATGGCTACACCTTC. Together with reference TRBV29-1 and TRBJ1-2, the CDR3 gives the full variable domain: SAVISQKPSRDICQRGTSLTIQCQVDSQVTMMFWYRQQPGQSLTLIATANQGSEATYESGFVIDKFPISRPNLTFSTLTVSNMSPEDSSIYLCSVPPTGIYGYTFGSGTRLTVV.

This chain uses TRBV20-1 with TRBJ2-1, with D perhaps matching TRBD1 (5 bases). Trimming cost V 0 bases and J 7 bases, with 13 bases left between them. Germline V gene data show CDR1 as DFQATT and CDR2 as SNEGSKA (reference sequence). This CDR3 has 14 residues. CDR3 sequence: CSAREGLVRNEQFF. Written as DNA, the CDR3 is TGCAGTGCTAGAGAGGGGCTAGTGAGGAATGAGCAGTTCTTC.

The chain is built from TRBV6-5 and TRBJ2-3; D remains ambiguous. Trimming shortened V by 6 bases and J by 2 bases, and 9 bases separated the two germline ends. The CDR3 runs to 13 residues. Germline CDR1 and CDR2: MNHEY and SVGAGI. CDR3 nucleotides: TGTGCCAGCAGCTACACCTACACAGATACGCAGTATTTT. Translation: CASSYTYTDTQYF.

The sample holds a few counts of this clonotype. The genes are TRBV6-5 and TRBJ2-1; 8 bases are shared with TRBD1. The V gene's germline CDR1 is MNHEY and CDR2 SVGAGI. V lost 4 bases and J lost 8; bases outside the gene matches: 10. The CDR3 is 15 residues long. Here the CDR3 DNA reads TGTGCCAGCAGTTTCATCACAGGGGGTGTACATGAGCAGTTCTTC. It codes for CASSFITGGVHEQFF.

This clonotype has a handful of counts. J is TRBJ2-7 and V is TRBV9, with D maybe TRBD2 (5 bases). The CDR3 is made up of 16 amino acids. Germline assignment: CDR1 SGDLS and CDR2 YYNGEE. V was shortened by 1 base and J by 3 bases, with 17 bases between the two germline ends. The CDR3 bases are TGTGCCAGCAGCGTACATCCCAACGGGGAGAGCTACGAGCAGTACTTC. Protein: CASSVHPNGESYEQYF.

The CDR3 DNA reads TGTGCCAGCAGCTCGACTAGCGGGGAGTACGAGCAGTACTTC. This gives the protein CASSSTSGEYEQYF. The chain recombines TRBV7-2 with TRBJ2-7; 11 bases map to TRBD2. Germline values: CDR1 SGHTA, CDR2 FQGNSA. The CDR3 has 14 amino acids. Trimming took 4 bases from V and 4 from J; bases not matched to a gene: 3.

This clonotype was counted a few times. CDR3 protein: CASSILSEYEQFF. The DNA for the CDR3 is TGTGCCAGCTCGATCCTTAGCGAGTATGAGCAGTTCTTC. The chain is built from TRBV18 and TRBJ2-1, with D maybe TRBD2 (5 bases). The CDR3 loop spans 13 amino acids. V gave up 6 bases and J gave up 8 bases, with 14 bases separating them. Germline V CDR1 and CDR2: KGHSH, LQKENI.

The chain is built from TRBV5-1 and TRBJ2-1; the match to TRBD2 covers 7 bases. Trimming at V came to 3 bases and at J to 7 bases, leaving 7 bases not matched to a gene. This CDR3 region has 14 residues. Germline V CDR1 and CDR2: SGHRS, YFSETQ. The CDR3 DNA reads TGCGCCAGCAGCTCTGGACTAGTCAGGAATGAGCAGTTCTTC. This translates into CASSSGLVRNEQFF.

This clonotype was observed a few times. The V gene is TRBV29-1, the J gene TRBJ2-2; D is perhaps TRBD1 or TRBD2 (6 bases each). Germline V CDR1 and CDR2: SQVTM, ANQGSEA. This CDR3 has 17 amino acids. V was shortened by 4 bases and J by 0 bases, with 18 bases between the two germline ends. The CDR3 region has the DNA TGCAGCGTTGTTGGAGACTTGGGGGGCGCGAACACCGGGGAGCTGTTTTTT. Translation gives CSVVGDLGGANTGELFF.

This clonotype was counted only a few times. This chain connects TRBV29-1 to TRBJ2-7; a possible D gene is TRBD2 (6 bases). V was trimmed by 2 bases and J by 5 bases, leaving 10 bases between them. This CDR3 comprises 12 residues. In germline, CDR1 is SQVTM, CDR2 ANQGSEA. The CDR3 loop is CSVERESDEQYF. The CDR3 nucleotides are TGCAGCGTTGAACGGGAGTCGGACGAGCAGTACTTC.

The chain uses TRBV5-6 and TRBJ1-6; D is uncertain. This CDR3 is 15 amino acids long. CDR1 is SGHDT and CDR2 is YYEEEE in the germline V gene. V shed 0 bases and J shed 2 bases, with 6 bases lying between them. The CDR3 DNA follows: TGTGCCAGCAGCTTGGGGGCAGCCTATAATTCACCCCTCCACTTT. Translating gives CASSLGAAYNSPLHF.

V is TRBV3-1 and J is TRBJ1-4; unclear D gene. V was pared by 5 bases and J by 3 bases, with 13 bases between. The CDR3 contains 15 residues. Germline CDR1 and CDR2: LGHDT and YNNKEL (reference sequence). CDR3 protein: CASSVGDMPNEKLFF. In DNA form, the CDR3 reads TGTGCCAGCAGCGTGGGAGACATGCCTAATGAAAAACTGTTTTTT.

The chain links TRBV20-1 to TRBJ1-5; D is undetermined. V lost 1 base and J 0 bases, leaving 4 bases between the germline ends. Germline V gene data show CDR1 as DFQATT and CDR2 as SNEGSKA (reference sequence). CDR3 length equals 13 residues. The CDR3 reads CSARGSSNQPQHF. In DNA form, the CDR3 reads TGCAGTGCTAGAGGGAGTAGCAATCAGCCCCAGCATTTT.

This clonotype was seen only a few times. The chain uses TRBV7-2 and TRBJ2-5; the match to TRBD2 covers 7 bases. CDR1 is SGHTA and CDR2 is FQGNSA in the germline V gene. V shed 3 bases and J 4 bases; nucleotides not matched to a gene: 8. CDR3 length: 15 amino acids. CDR3 region: CASSLGGWTRETQYF. The CDR3, as DNA: TGTGCCAGCAGCTTGGGGGGGTGGACACGAGAGACCCAGTACTTC.

This chain uses TRBV7-2 with TRBJ2-2; TRBD2 aligns across 14 bases. V shed 5 bases, J shed 3 bases, and the junction held 11 bases outside the gene matches. CDR3 length: 19 amino acids. Germline-derived CDR1 and CDR2 are SGHTA and FQGNSA. CDR3 in amino acids: CASSRQPGLAGVHTGELFF. For the CDR3, the DNA is TGTGCCAGCAGCCGCCAACCGGGACTAGCGGGGGTACACACCGGGGAGCTGTTTTTT.

This clonotype was counted only a few times. The J gene is TRBJ1-4, the V gene TRBV27; D remains unclear. From germline, CDR1 is MNHEY and CDR2 SMNVEV (reference sequence). This CDR3 comprises 17 residues. The V gene lost 5 bases and the J gene lost 4 bases, with 20 bases spanning the gap. In DNA form, the CDR3 reads TGTGCCAGCAGTGCCCGGCGAAGGATCCCTCTTAATGAAAAACTGTTTTTT. Protein product: CASSARRRIPLNEKLFF.

The CDR3 region is CASCSWDGEQYF. DNA for the CDR3: TGCGCCAGCTGCTCGTGGGACGGCGAGCAGTACTTC. The V call is TRBV5-1, the J call TRBJ2-7; D could derive from TRBD1 or TRBD2 (5 bases each). The V end was cut by 7 bases, the J end by 6 bases, with 14 bases between. Looked up from germline, CDR1 is SGHRS and CDR2 is YFSETQ. This CDR3 spans 12 amino acids. Looking up the rest from reference TRBV5-1 and TRBJ2-7 gives the full variable domain: KAGVTQTPRYLIKTRGQQVTLSCSPISGHRSVSWYQQTPGQGLQFLFEYFSETQRNKGNFPGRFSGRQFSNSRSEMNVSTLELGDSALYLCASCSWDGEQYFGPGTRLTVT.

The V and J genes are TRBV19 and TRBJ2-1; 7 bases align to TRBD1. Germline CDR1 reads LNHDA; CDR2 reads SQIVND (reference sequence). The CDR3 spans 14 residues. The trim removed 5 bases at V and 7 bases at J, leaving 8 bases unmatched. The CDR3 loop reads CASSGGDRVNEQFF. In nucleotides, the CDR3 is TGTGCCAGTAGTGGTGGAGACAGGGTAAATGAGCAGTTCTTC.

There are a few counts of this clonotype. The junction departs from the called germline gene at one end, perhaps through a read error. The chain uses TRBV7-7 and TRBJ2-5; a weak D match, TRBD2 (5 bases). There are 13 residues in the CDR3. Looked up from germline, CDR1 is SSHAT and CDR2 is FNYEAQ (reference sequence). CDR3 DNA sequence: TGTGCTAGCAGCCCGGAGGCCCAAGAGACCCAGTACTTC. Residues: CASSPEAQETQYF.

In this sample, this clonotype turned up a few times. The V call is TRBV12-3 or TRBV12-4, the J call TRBJ2-1; TRBD1 matches 8 bases. The CDR3 sequence is 13 residues long. V shed 5 bases and J 9 bases; nucleotides not matched to a gene: 6. CDR3 bases: TGTGCCAGCAGTCCCTGGACAGGGCTTGAGCAGTTCTTC. This encodes CASSPWTGLEQFF.

The sample holds a few counts of this clonotype. Here the CDR3 DNA reads TGTGCCAGCAGTTACGATGAAAGACTCAATCAGCCCCAGCATTTT. Encoded protein: CASSYDERLNQPQHF. The genes are TRBV6-6 and TRBJ1-5, with unresolved D. CDR3 size: 15 residues. The V and J ends lost 2 bases and 3 bases respectively, with 11 bases between them. Germline values: CDR1 MNHNY, CDR2 SVGAGI (reference sequence).

This clonotype was seen many times. The chain recombines TRBV5-1 with TRBJ2-7; D perhaps matches TRBD2 (6 bases). V was shortened by 1 base and J by 2 bases, with 16 bases between the two germline ends. This CDR3 is 16 amino acids long. CDR1 is SGHRS and CDR2 is YFSETQ in the germline V gene. The CDR3 DNA sequence: TGCGCCAGCAGCTTGTCCATCGGGGGATTCCCCTACGAGCAGTACTTC. Translating gives CASSLSIGGFPYEQYF.

This clonotype has at least ten counts. The chain is built from TRBV12-3 or TRBV12-4 and TRBJ1-5; D unclear. V was clipped by 0 bases and J by 4 bases, with 4 bases between them. The CDR3 length is 13 residues. This CDR3 reads CASSLASNQPQHF. CDR3 in DNA: TGTGCCAGCAGTTTAGCGAGTAATCAGCCCCAGCATTTT.

This chain joins TRBV27 and TRBJ1-4; D gene unclear. The CDR3 runs 15 residues. Germline CDR1 and CDR2: MNHEY and SMNVEV (reference sequence). Trimming removed 5 bases at V and 8 bases at J, with 18 bases between. This CDR3 reads CASSPGVRVGEKLFF. The CDR3 DNA reads as TGTGCCAGCAGTCCCGGCGTCAGAGTTGGGGAAAAACTGTTTTTT. Looking up the rest from reference TRBV27 and TRBJ1-4 gives the full variable domain: EAQVTQNPRYLITVTGKKLTVTCSQNMNHEYMSWYRQDPGLGLRQIYYSMNVEVTDKGDVPEGYKVSRKEKRNFPLILESPSPNQTSLYFCASSPGVRVGEKLFFGSGTQLSVL.

This clonotype was seen more than once but under ten times. The chain combines TRBV2 with TRBJ1-3; 8 positions agree with TRBD1. Germline CDR1 SNHLY, CDR2 FYNNEI. Trimming took 3 bases from V and 8 from J; bases not matched to a gene: 9. This CDR3 has 15 residues. The CDR3 here is CASSDGQGIMDTIYF. The CDR3 coding sequence is TGTGCCAGCAGTGACGGACAGGGAATAATGGACACCATATATTTT.

The chain has TRBV12-3 or TRBV12-4 and TRBJ1-3; 8 positions match TRBD1. The junction had 9 bases not matched to a gene; V was cut back by 5 bases and J by 3 bases. The CDR3 consists of 16 residues. The CDR3 sequence is CASSGAGTGVGNTIYF. The CDR3 coding sequence is TGTGCCAGCAGTGGTGCTGGGACAGGCGTTGGAAACACCATATATTTT.

The chain recombines TRBV5-1 with TRBJ1-2; D may be TRBD1 (6 bases). CDR1 is SGHRS, CDR2 YFSETQ, per germline. The length of the CDR3 is 13 residues. V lost 6 bases, J lost 13 bases, and 22 bases lay in between. The CDR3 region has the DNA TGCGCCAGCACCAACGGCACCCGGGGGGCGGCCACCTTC. It codes for CASTNGTRGAATF.